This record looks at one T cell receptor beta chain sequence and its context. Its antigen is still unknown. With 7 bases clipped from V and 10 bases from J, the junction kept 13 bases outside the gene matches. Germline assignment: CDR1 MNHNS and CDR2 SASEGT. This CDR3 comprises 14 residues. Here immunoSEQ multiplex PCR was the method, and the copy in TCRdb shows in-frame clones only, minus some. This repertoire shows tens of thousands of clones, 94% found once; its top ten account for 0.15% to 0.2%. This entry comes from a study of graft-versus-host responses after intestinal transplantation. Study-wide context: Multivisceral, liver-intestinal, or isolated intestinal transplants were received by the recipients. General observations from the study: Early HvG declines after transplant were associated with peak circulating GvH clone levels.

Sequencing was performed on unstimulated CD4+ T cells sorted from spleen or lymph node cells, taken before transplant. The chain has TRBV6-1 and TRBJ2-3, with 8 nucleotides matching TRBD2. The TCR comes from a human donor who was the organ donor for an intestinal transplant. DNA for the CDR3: TGTGCCAGCACTATGGGTCCGGGGGGGCCTCCGCAGTATTTT. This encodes CASTMGPGGPPQYF.